This T cell receptor (beta chain) was profiled in a study of patients and donors after allogeneic stem cell transplantation. V gave up 5 bases and J gave up 4 bases, with 20 bases separating them. This CDR3 contains 16 residues. Germline CDR1 and CDR2: MNHEY and SMNVEV (reference sequence). TCRdb ran MiXCR on the RT-PCR reads and lists one entry per CDR3 protein. The sample yields about 150,000 distinct CDR3 sequences, 37% seen once. This TCR was sampled from a human donor who was either an allogeneic HSCT recipient or a stem cell or donor lymphocyte infusion donor (not recorded which). It is not recorded whose cells these are; they may come from a transplant donor. The J gene is TRBJ2-5, the V gene TRBV27; D might be TRBD1 (6 bases). Specimen: blood, either unsorted or a sorted T cell fraction (not recorded which). The CDR3 sequence: CASSNRDPKPLETQYF. Here the CDR3 DNA reads TGTGCCAGCAGTAACAGGGACCCAAAACCTTTAGAGACCCAGTACTTC.